Given below is one T cell receptor beta chain in context. Germline assignment: CDR1 SEHNR and CDR2 FQNEAQ (reference sequence). The CDR3 consists of 14 residues. Trimming removed 6 bases from V and 3 bases from J, with 15 bases in between. The sample originates from a study of blood T cell repertoires in COVID-19. In the study overall: The United States, Italy and Spain were the sources of the acute and convalescent COVID-19 samples.

The data were produced by immunoSEQ multiplex PCR, yet TCRdb's version contains in-frame clones alone and is incomplete. The table lists more than 95,000 clones, 90% of them singletons, with about 1.7% in the top ten. The chain couples TRBV7-9 to TRBJ2-7; perhaps TRBD1 as D (6 bases). This TCR was sampled from a man in his fifties or sixties with acute or convalescent COVID-19. Sequencing used peripheral blood. CDR3 loop: CASRNSRGSYEQYF. CDR3 bases: TGTGCCAGCAGAAACAGCAGGGGCAGCTACGAGCAGTACTTC.